This T cell receptor (beta chain) was identified in a study of beta chain features in type 1 diabetes. Study-wide points: Researchers reported that naive, central memory and Treg TCRB repertoires appeared more similar in patients than in healthy donors. Shorter TCRB CDR3s, moderately but significantly so, marked every one of the four CD4+ subsets in Type 1 diabetes patients.

Since all of the isolated RNA was reverse transcribed, expressed TCRB transcripts were what got sequenced. Clones were sequenced by immunoSEQ multiplex PCR, and TCRdb holds only the in-frame ones, with some missing. The data hold about 340,000 clones, with approximately 15% observed a single time. Averaging approximately 120 mL, one heparinised blood draw came from each individual donor. Trimming at V came to 4 bases and at J to 8 bases, leaving 5 bases not matched to a gene. The CDR3 sequence is 12 residues long. CDR1 SGHRS and CDR2 YFSETQ come from the germline V gene. This clone was detected a few times. Its antigen is as yet unknown.

The receptor comes from a woman aged 18-29 years with type 1 diabetes. Sequencing was carried out using naive CD4+ T cells from blood. The chain has TRBV5-1 and TRBJ1-1, with TRBD1 matching 7 bases. The CDR3 nucleotides are TGCGCCAGCAGCCAAGACAGGGTGGAAGCTTTCTTT. It specifies CASSQDRVEAFF.